This T cell receptor beta chain is from a study of blood T cell repertoires in COVID-19. In terms of age and location, participants ranged from roughly 18 to 90 years and lived in about two dozen US areas. CDR3 size: 13 residues. From germline, CDR1 is SGHTA and CDR2 FQGTGA. The ends were cut back, 5 bases at V and 3 bases at J, with 10 bases in the middle. Authors' methods: Nucleated cell number was recorded as an estimate derived from reference gene primer amplification. Clones were read by immunoSEQ multiplex PCR, and TCRdb kept only the in-frame ones, dropping some. V and J calls and clone size follow that table, whereas D and trimming were derived from the DNA. Among approximately 300,000 clones listed, about 90% were seen once.

Sequencing was done on a sample of PBMCs or T cells enriched from blood (not recorded which). The chain employs TRBV7-3 and TRBJ1-1, with D possibly matching TRBD1 (6 bases). This TCR was recovered from a woman in her twenties or thirties who had recovered from COVID-19. The DNA for the CDR3 is TGTGCCAGCAGCAGAAAGGGGGACACTGAAGCTTTCTTT. Amino acids: CASSRKGDTEAFF.